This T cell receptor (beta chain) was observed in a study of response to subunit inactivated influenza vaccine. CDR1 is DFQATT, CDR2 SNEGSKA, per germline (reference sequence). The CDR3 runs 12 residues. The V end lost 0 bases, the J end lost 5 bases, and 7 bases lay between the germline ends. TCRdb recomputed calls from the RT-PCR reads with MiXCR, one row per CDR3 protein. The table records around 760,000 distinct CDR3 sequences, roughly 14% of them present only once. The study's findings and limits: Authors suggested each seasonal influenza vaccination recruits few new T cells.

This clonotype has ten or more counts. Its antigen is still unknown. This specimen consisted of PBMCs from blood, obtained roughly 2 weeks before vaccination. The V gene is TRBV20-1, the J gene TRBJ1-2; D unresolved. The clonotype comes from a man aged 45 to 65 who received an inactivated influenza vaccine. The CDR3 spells CSARDLEYGYTF. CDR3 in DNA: TGCAGTGCTAGAGATCTTGAGTATGGCTACACCTTC.